The 28 T cell receptor beta chains below were found in one sample sequenced in a study of cytomegalovirus exposure and HLA in healthy donors. The assay was immunoSEQ multiplex PCR, and TCRdb's table has in-frame clones only and misses some. The table shows around 150,000 clones, with about 90% occurring only once. The sample consisted of PBMCs. Source of these receptors: a woman aged 18 to 35 in good health and CMV-seropositive.

The V call is TRBV5-1, the J call TRBJ2-3, with a tentative D call TRBD2 (5 bases). The CDR3 loop spans 16 amino acids. The germline V gene has CDR1 SGHRS and CDR2 YFSETQ. Trimming took 0 bases from V and 6 from J, leaving 17 bases between them. The CDR3 region has the DNA TGCGCCAGCAGCTTGGAGGGTAGGGCTCCGGGGGATACGCAGTATTTT. Translating gives CASSLEGRAPGDTQYF. The full variable domain, with the rest looked up from reference TRBV5-1 and TRBJ2-3, is KAGVTQTPRYLIKTRGQQVTLSCSPISGHRSVSWYQQTPGQGLQFLFEYFSETQRNKGNFPGRFSGRQFSNSRSEMNVSTLELGDSALYLCASSLEGRAPGDTQYFGPGTRLTVL.

The gene calls are TRBV5-1 and TRBJ2-1; tentatively, D is TRBD2 (5 bases). CDR3 length: 14 amino acids. Germline CDR1 is SGHRS and CDR2 is YFSETQ. Trimming shortened V by 4 bases and J by 4 bases, and 12 bases separated the two germline ends. CDR3: CASSPPLAYNEQFF. Here the CDR3 DNA reads TGCGCCAGCAGCCCCCCCCTAGCTTACAATGAGCAGTTCTTC.

The J gene is TRBJ1-3, the V gene TRBV30, with 12 bases matching TRBD1. CDR1 is GTSNPN and CDR2 is SVGIG in the germline V gene (reference sequence). V dropped 1 base and J dropped 0; count of bases not matched to a gene: 13. The CDR3 spans 20 residues. CDR3 bases: TGTGCCTGGAGTGGGCCCTGGGACAGGGGGCCCCCAAGCTCTGGAAACACCATATATTTT. Its translation: CAWSGPWDRGPPSSGNTIYF.

The chain employs TRBV5-1 and TRBJ2-5; the D gene is possibly TRBD1 (5 bases). Trimming removed 2 bases from V and 4 bases from J, with 9 bases in between. CDR1 is SGHRS and CDR2 is YFSETQ in the germline V gene. The CDR3 totals 13 residues. For the CDR3, the DNA is TGCGCCAGCAGCTTACAGGAACGAGAGACCCAGTACTTC. Protein sequence: CASSLQERETQYF.

The chain recombines TRBV19 with TRBJ1-6; D may be TRBD1 (5 bases). V lost 3 bases and J 10 bases, leaving 16 bases between the germline ends. This CDR3 has 15 amino acids. In germline, CDR1 is LNHDA, CDR2 SQIVND (reference sequence). This chain's CDR3 is CASSIVAGKDSPLHF. CDR3 nucleotides: TGTGCCAGTAGTATTGTGGCAGGGAAAGACTCACCCCTCCACTTT.

The chain carries TRBV25-1 and TRBJ2-3; 8 nucleotides agree with TRBD2. Germline CDR1 MGHDK, CDR2 SYGVNS. The CDR3 runs to 16 residues. V was pared by 3 bases and J by 0 bases, with 5 bases of the junction left unmatched. CDR3 amino acids: CASSEAQRGSTDTQYF. DNA of the CDR3: TGTGCCAGCAGTGAGGCCCAGCGGGGGAGCACAGATACGCAGTATTTT.

The chain recombines TRBV30 with TRBJ1-3; no firm D call. V was trimmed by 5 bases and J by 4 bases, leaving 9 bases between them. The germline V gene encodes CDR1 GTSNPN and CDR2 SVGIG (reference sequence). This CDR3 has 12 residues. In DNA, the CDR3 is TGTGCCTGGGCGGGTAGCGGAAACACCATATATTTT. Its translation: CAWAGSGNTIYF.

The chain uses TRBV6-5 and TRBJ2-7, with 10 bases fitting TRBD1. This CDR3 is 13 amino acids long. V lost 6 bases, J lost 5 bases, and 4 bases stayed unmatched. CDR1 is MNHEY, CDR2 SVGAGI, per germline. CDR3 loop: CASSLTGGDEQYF. The CDR3 DNA sequence: TGTGCCAGCAGCCTGACAGGGGGCGACGAGCAGTACTTC.

The rearrangement uses TRBV5-1 and TRBJ2-1; D is undetermined. Germline V gives CDR1 SGHRS, CDR2 YFSETQ. V was shortened by 1 base and J by 8 bases, with 4 bases between the two germline ends. CDR3 length: 11 amino acids. The CDR3 here is CASSLQDEQFF. The CDR3 DNA reads TGCGCCAGCAGCTTGCAGGATGAGCAGTTCTTC.

The J gene is TRBJ2-1, the V gene TRBV5-6; 7 nucleotides align to TRBD1. Germline V gives CDR1 SGHDT, CDR2 YYEEEE. This CDR3 has 13 amino acids. V lost 2 bases, J lost 5 bases, and 1 base stayed unmatched. CDR3 nucleotides: TGTGCCAGCAGCTTTACAGGGGACAATGAGCAGTTCTTC. This codes for CASSFTGDNEQFF.

The V gene is TRBV4-1, the J gene TRBJ1-2; D call uncertain. V gave up 1 base and J gave up 4 bases, with 16 bases separating them. The CDR3 has 16 amino acids. CDR1 MGHRA and CDR2 YSYEKL come from the germline V gene. CDR3 region: CASSQVRAGSFYGYTF. The CDR3 DNA follows: TGCGCCAGCAGCCAAGTCAGAGCGGGGAGTTTCTATGGCTACACCTTC.

The chain carries TRBV7-6 and TRBJ2-5; D is ambiguous. CDR1 is SGHVS and CDR2 is FNYEAQ in the germline V gene. This CDR3 has 17 residues. V was trimmed by 5 bases and J by 4 bases, leaving 23 bases between them. In DNA, the CDR3 is TGTGCCAGCAGCCCCCTATTAGGCCTAACAGCACGAGAGACCCAGTACTTC. This gives the protein CASSPLLGLTARETQYF. The entire variable domain, with the rest obtained from reference TRBV7-6 and TRBJ2-5, is as follows: GAGVSQSPRYKVTKRGQDVALRCDPISGHVSLYWYRQALGQGPEFLTYFNYEAQQDKSGLPNDRFSAERPEGSISTLTIQRTEQRDSAMYRCASSPLLGLTARETQYFGPGTRLLVL.

The V and J genes are TRBV14 and TRBJ2-6; no reliable D call. Germline lookup yields CDR1 SGHDN and CDR2 FVKESK. Trimming cost V 0 bases and J 2 bases, with 8 bases left between them. The CDR3 is 16 amino acids. The CDR3 is CASSQDFPPGANVLTF. CDR3 nucleotides: TGTGCCAGCAGCCAAGACTTTCCCCCTGGGGCCAACGTCCTGACTTTC.

This clone was observed a handful of times. The chain has TRBV19 and TRBJ2-4; 7 nucleotides line up with TRBD1. This CDR3 spans 14 amino acids. V lost 4 bases to trimming and J lost 4 bases; unmatched junction nucleotides: 4. The germline CDR1 and CDR2 sequences are LNHDA and SQIVND (reference sequence). CDR3 loop: CASSKGTEKNIQYF. DNA for the CDR3: TGTGCCAGTAGTAAGGGGACAGAGAAAAACATTCAGTACTTC.

This chain connects TRBV7-7 to TRBJ2-3; weak D call: TRBD1 (5 bases). CDR3 length: 14 amino acids. Trimming stripped 2 bases from V and 4 bases from J, with 10 bases between. The germline V gene has CDR1 SSHAT and CDR2 FNYEAQ (reference sequence). The CDR3 DNA reads TGTGCCAGCAGCTTAATGGCAGGGCCAGATACGCAGTATTTT. This translates into CASSLMAGPDTQYF.

This chain uses TRBV29-1 with TRBJ2-5; 9 nucleotides agree with TRBD2. The ends lost 1 base at V and 5 bases at J; junction bases unmatched: 11. This CDR3 contains 16 residues. The germline V gene has CDR1 SQVTM and CDR2 ANQGSEA. CDR3 nucleotide sequence: TGCAGCGTTGAAGGAGGACTAGCGATGTCTTTGGAGACCCAGTACTTC. It yields the protein CSVEGGLAMSLETQYF. Based on the CDR3 plus reference TRBV29-1 and TRBJ2-5, the full variable domain is SAVISQKPSRDICQRGTSLTIQCQVDSQVTMMFWYRQQPGQSLTLIATANQGSEATYESGFVIDKFPISRPNLTFSTLTVSNMSPEDSSIYLCSVEGGLAMSLETQYFGPGTRLLVL.

The CDR3 DNA sequence: TGTGCCAGCTCACCAAGAGGTGCCGGGGGGACCGGGGAGCTGTTTTTT. This encodes CASSPRGAGGTGELFF. The J gene is TRBJ2-2, the V gene TRBV18; 7 bases line up with TRBD2. This CDR3 comprises 16 residues. Trimming at V came to 2 bases and at J to 5 bases, leaving 8 bases not matched to a gene. The germline V gene encodes CDR1 KGHSH and CDR2 LQKENI.

The chain's CDR3 is CASSLSLGVHEQYF. In DNA, the CDR3 is TGTGCCAGCAGCTTGAGCCTAGGGGTCCACGAGCAGTACTTC. The chain recombines TRBV11-2 with TRBJ2-7, with D perhaps matching TRBD1 (5 bases). The CDR3 sequence is 14 residues long. The germline V gene has CDR1 SGHAT and CDR2 FQNNGV. The V end lost 3 bases, the J end lost 5 bases, and 14 bases lay between the germline ends.

The CDR3 bases are TGTGCCAGCAGTGGTCAGGGAGGTCTTTCACCCCTCCACTTT. Protein: CASSGQGGLSPLHF. V is TRBV2 and J is TRBJ1-6, with TRBD1 as a possible D gene (5 bases). Trimming shortened V by 4 bases and J by 9 bases, and 13 bases separated the two germline ends. The CDR3 length is 14 residues. CDR1 and CDR2 from the germline V gene are SNHLY and FYNNEI.

The V and J genes are TRBV11-2 and TRBJ2-2; D perhaps matches TRBD2 (5 bases). The CDR3 contains 15 residues. V was trimmed by 3 bases and J by 0 bases, leaving 8 bases between them. Looked up from germline, CDR1 is SGHAT and CDR2 is FQNNGV. CDR3 protein: CASSFWRANTGELFF. The CDR3 coding sequence is TGTGCCAGCAGCTTCTGGCGGGCGAACACCGGGGAGCTGTTTTTT.

The V gene is TRBV9, the J gene TRBJ2-1; a possible D gene is TRBD2 (6 bases). V lost 0 bases to trimming and J lost 5 bases, with 15 bases between them. The germline gives CDR1 SGDLS, CDR2 YYNGEE. This CDR3 is built from 16 residues. The CDR3 loop is CASSVGVRGRNNEQFF. Here the CDR3 DNA reads TGTGCCAGCAGCGTAGGTGTGCGGGGACGAAACAATGAGCAGTTCTTC. Together with reference TRBV9 and TRBJ2-1, the CDR3 gives the full variable domain: DSGVTQTPKHLITATGQRVTLRCSPRSGDLSVYWYQQSLDQGLQFLIQYYNGEERAKGNILERFSAQQFPDLHSELNLSSLELGDSALYFCASSVGVRGRNNEQFFGPGTRLTVL.

This chain links TRBV6-1 with TRBJ2-1; D perhaps matches TRBD1 (6 bases). The CDR3 has 15 amino acids. Germline CDR1 and CDR2: MNHNS and SASEGT. V dropped 2 bases and J dropped 4 bases, with 12 bases sitting between them. The CDR3 sequence: CASSERRGRYNEQFF. The CDR3 DNA is TGTGCCAGCAGTGAACGCAGGGGTCGATACAATGAGCAGTTCTTC.

This chain connects TRBV6-4 to TRBJ2-3, with 10 bases lining up with TRBD2. Germline V gene lookup returns CDR1 MRHNA and CDR2 SNTAGT. With V trimmed by 5 bases and J by 1 base, 3 bases remained unmatched. The CDR3 totals 15 residues. The DNA for the CDR3 is TGTGCCAGCAGTCCCCTAGCGGGGGGCACAGATACGCAGTATTTT. Translating it yields CASSPLAGGTDTQYF.

The genes are TRBV18 and TRBJ2-5; a weak D match, TRBD1 (5 bases). CDR1 and CDR2 (germline): KGHSH, LQKENI. Trimming removed 1 base at V and 2 bases at J, with 14 bases between. CDR3 size: 16 residues. CDR3 region: CASSPLDGARQETQYF. The CDR3 DNA follows: TGTGCCAGCTCACCACTTGATGGGGCCAGACAAGAGACCCAGTACTTC.

J is TRBJ2-2 and V is TRBV14; D remains unclear. In germline, CDR1 is SGHDN, CDR2 FVKESK. This CDR3 spans 14 amino acids. The germline V and J ends were trimmed by 3 bases and 5 bases, with 10 bases remaining between them. CDR3 residues: CASSQKAGTGELFF. CDR3 bases: TGTGCCAGCAGCCAGAAGGCAGGAACCGGGGAGCTGTTTTTT.

The rearrangement joins TRBV29-1 to TRBJ2-2; D is unclear. V was cut by 5 bases and J by 1 base, with 8 bases left in between. The CDR3 covers 13 residues. Germline-derived CDR1 and CDR2 are SQVTM and ANQGSEA. Written as DNA, the CDR3 is TGCAGCGTTCGAGAGCTGAACACCGGGGAGCTGTTTTTT. Protein: CSVRELNTGELFF.

The V call is TRBV5-4, the J call TRBJ2-1; TRBD1 matches 10 bases. The germline CDR1 and CDR2 sequences are SGHNT and YYREEE (reference sequence). The CDR3 contains 16 residues. V lost 4 bases and J lost 9; bases outside the gene matches: 13. The CDR3 loop reads CASSPGQGLGSGEQFF. DNA for the CDR3: TGTGCCAGCAGCCCGGGACAGGGGTTGGGTAGTGGTGAGCAGTTCTTC.

V is TRBV6-6 and J is TRBJ2-1, with TRBD2 identical over 7 bases. CDR1 is MNHNY, CDR2 SVGAGI, per germline (reference sequence). The CDR3 consists of 15 residues. V trimming: 5 bases; J trimming: 4 bases; junction bases outside the gene matches: 8. DNA of the CDR3: TGTGCCAGCAGTGCCAGCGGGGTGCTTTACAATGAGCAGTTCTTC. This gives the protein CASSASGVLYNEQFF.